These 21 T cell receptor beta chains were sequenced from one sample in a study of T cell repertoires in cytomegalovirus infection. TCRdb passed the reads through MiXCR, listing each CDR3 protein once. This sample has 250,000 to 300,000 distinct CDR3 sequences; less than 25% occur once, and the top ten carry approximately 19%. Antigen specificity for these receptors is unknown. The sequencing used cultured PBMCs, collected from culture after CMV antigen stimulation. Every receptor here comes from a human donor in good health (CMV status not recorded). Some clones in this sample may be carry-over from other donors' samples.

This chain joins TRBV7-9 and TRBJ2-6, with 7 nucleotides matching TRBD1. This CDR3 has 14 amino acids. Germline assignment: CDR1 SEHNR and CDR2 FQNEAQ (reference sequence). V gave up 2 bases and J gave up 6 bases; unmatched junction bases: 1. The CDR3 coding sequence is TGTGCCAGCAGCTTAACAGGGGTGGCCAACGTCCTGACTTTC. Its protein is CASSLTGVANVLTF.

There are a few counts of this clonotype. J is TRBJ1-2 and V is TRBV24-1; D possibly corresponds to TRBD1 (6 bases). CDR3 length equals 17 residues. CDR1 is KGHDR and CDR2 is SFDVKD in the germline V gene. V lost 2 bases and J 6 bases, leaving 21 bases between the germline ends. The CDR3 sequence: CATSDSVPGHRRDGYTF. The CDR3 DNA sequence: TGTGCCACCAGTGATTCAGTACCGGGACACCGACGTGATGGCTACACCTTC.

The chain employs TRBV7-9 and TRBJ1-6; 12 nucleotides match TRBD1. CDR1 and CDR2 from the germline V gene are SEHNR and FQNEAQ (reference sequence). The CDR3 spans 17 residues. J was trimmed by 5 bases and V by 5 bases; bases with no gene match: 7. This CDR3 reads CASSSRDRGPDNSPLHF. In DNA, the CDR3 is TGTGCCAGCAGCAGCCGGGACAGGGGGCCGGATAATTCACCCCTCCACTTT.

This clonotype showed up many times. The chain links TRBV20-1 to TRBJ1-2, with TRBD1 identical over 7 bases. V shed 2 bases and J 4 bases; nucleotides not matched to a gene: 4. Germline values: CDR1 DFQATT, CDR2 SNEGSKA (reference sequence). This CDR3 region has 13 residues. The CDR3 protein is CSARRQGSYGYTF. CDR3 DNA sequence: TGCAGTGCTAGAAGACAGGGCTCCTATGGCTACACCTTC.

The genes are TRBV20-1 and TRBJ2-3; 7 bases are a match to TRBD1. J was trimmed by 2 bases and V by 4 bases; bases with no gene match: 3. The CDR3 extends over 13 amino acids. CDR1 and CDR2 (germline): DFQATT, SNEGSKA (reference sequence). CDR3 loop: CSAMRGPTDTQYF. The CDR3 DNA reads as TGCAGTGCTATGAGGGGGCCCACAGATACGCAGTATTTT.

This clonotype has more than one count but fewer than ten. This chain links TRBV11-2 with TRBJ1-5, with a tentative D call TRBD1 (6 bases). Germline V gene data show CDR1 as SGHAT and CDR2 as FQNNGV. Trimming pared 4 bases from V and 7 bases from J, leaving 20 bases between. This CDR3 has 16 residues. The CDR3, as DNA: TGTGCCAGCAGCTCGGGAGAGGGGGGAGGAGGGCAGCCCCAGCATTTT. Translating it yields CASSSGEGGGGQPQHF.

This chain connects TRBV29-1 to TRBJ2-7, with D tentatively TRBD2 (5 bases). The CDR3 runs to 14 residues. Trimming removed 3 bases from V and 6 bases from J, with 18 bases in between. CDR1 is SQVTM, CDR2 ANQGSEA, per germline. The CDR3 region has the DNA TGCAGCGTTGAGGCGGACCGGGGTAGTCGCGAGCAGTACTTC. Protein sequence: CSVEADRGSREQYF.

This chain links TRBV7-2 with TRBJ2-4, with D unclear. V lost 7 bases and J 5 bases, leaving 12 bases between the germline ends. The CDR3 contains 13 residues. CDR1 SGHTA and CDR2 FQGNSA come from the germline V gene. The CDR3 nucleotides read TGTGCCAGCAACCTTTGGCAACAAAACATTCAGTACTTC. This encodes CASNLWQQNIQYF.

This chain links TRBV7-2 with TRBJ2-4, with D maybe TRBD2 (6 bases). The CDR3 consists of 13 residues. Trimming took off 5 bases at V and 12 bases at J, with 17 bases between the two ends. The germline V gene has CDR1 SGHTA and CDR2 FQGNSA. The CDR3: CASSVRRESPQYF. For the CDR3, the DNA is TGTGCCAGCAGCGTACGCCGGGAGAGCCCTCAGTACTTC.

This chain uses TRBV13 with TRBJ2-1; tentatively, D is TRBD1 or TRBD2 (6 bases each). The length of the CDR3 is 17 residues. Trimming removed 5 bases from V and 4 bases from J, with 21 bases in between. The germline V gene has CDR1 PRHDT and CDR2 FYEKMQ (reference sequence). The chain's CDR3 is CASSPGWGAGAYNEQFF. The CDR3 coding sequence is TGTGCCAGCAGCCCGGGCTGGGGGGCAGGGGCATACAATGAGCAGTTCTTC.

The rearrangement joins TRBV19 to TRBJ1-1, with 8 bases lining up with TRBD1. Germline CDR1 and CDR2: LNHDA and SQIVND (reference sequence). The J segment lost 4 bases and the V segment lost 5 bases, leaving 3 bases of the junction unmatched. The CDR3 is 13 residues long. CDR3 region: CASSSDRATEAFF. The CDR3 region has the DNA TGTGCCAGTAGTTCGGACAGGGCCACTGAAGCTTTCTTT.

In its sample, this clonotype was seen many times. This chain joins TRBV7-2 and TRBJ2-7; TRBD2 matches at 9 bases. The CDR3 sequence is 15 residues long. CDR1 SGHTA and CDR2 FQGNSA come from the germline V gene. V dropped 1 base and J dropped 6; count of bases not matched to a gene: 7. The CDR3 is CASSLVGGRAGEQYF. Written as DNA, the CDR3 is TGTGCCAGCAGCTTAGTAGGCGGGAGGGCCGGCGAGCAGTACTTC.

The V call is TRBV29-1, the J call TRBJ1-1; D gene unclear. In germline, CDR1 is SQVTM, CDR2 ANQGSEA. V was shortened by 2 bases and J by 0 bases, with 4 bases between the two germline ends. The CDR3 has 12 amino acids. The CDR3: CSVEFMNTEAFF. The CDR3 nucleotides read TGCAGCGTTGAATTTATGAACACTGAAGCTTTCTTT.

A few counts support this clonotype. The chain couples TRBV3-1 to TRBJ2-1; D possibly matches TRBD1 or TRBD2 (5 bases each). Germline CDR1 and CDR2: LGHDT and YNNKEL (reference sequence). V was shortened by 0 bases and J by 5 bases, with 14 bases between the two germline ends. The CDR3 sequence is 16 residues long. Here the CDR3 DNA reads TGTGCCAGCAGCCAAGACGGGACCGCCGTCAACAATGAGCAGTTCTTC. Amino acid sequence: CASSQDGTAVNNEQFF.

V gene TRBV5-6 combines with J gene TRBJ1-4; D is uncertain. Germline CDR1 is SGHDT and CDR2 is YYEEEE. The germline V and J ends were trimmed by 1 base and 8 bases, with 9 bases remaining between them. This CDR3 contains 13 residues. The CDR3 loop reads CASSLTAEEKLFF. In DNA, the CDR3 is TGTGCCAGCAGCTTGACCGCGGAGGAAAAACTGTTTTTT.

The V gene is TRBV2, the J gene TRBJ2-5; 8 bases line up with TRBD1. Trimming took 6 bases from V and 5 from J; bases not matched to a gene: 8. Germline V CDR1 and CDR2: SNHLY, FYNNEI. The CDR3 runs 14 residues. CDR3 sequence: CASSGQGRLETQYF. The CDR3 DNA follows: TGTGCCAGCAGCGGACAGGGAAGGTTGGAGACCCAGTACTTC.

The rearrangement uses TRBV6-5 and TRBJ2-1, with 16 bases that match TRBD2. V shed 5 bases, J shed 0 bases, and the junction held 10 bases outside the gene matches. Germline V CDR1 and CDR2: MNHEY, SVGAGI. The CDR3 covers 20 residues. Here the CDR3 reads CASSIKGLAGGGSSYNEQFF. As DNA, the CDR3 is TGTGCCAGCAGTATAAAGGGACTAGCGGGAGGGGGAAGCTCCTACAATGAGCAGTTCTTC.

The chain recombines TRBV7-9 with TRBJ2-1; D unresolved. Per the germline V gene, CDR1 is SEHNR and CDR2 is FQNEAQ (reference sequence). Trimming left V 1 base short and J 3 bases short, with 7 bases between. The CDR3 is 14 residues long. The CDR3 spells CASSLGSFYNEQFF. In DNA, the CDR3 is TGTGCCAGCAGCTTAGGATCTTTCTACAATGAGCAGTTCTTC.

Many counts were recorded for this clonotype. The V gene is TRBV7-8, the J gene TRBJ2-3, with 8 bases that match TRBD1. Germline V lookup: CDR1 SGHVS, CDR2 FQNEAQ. Losses at the gene ends were 1 base for V and 3 bases for J; bases not matched to a gene: 3. This CDR3 comprises 15 residues. The CDR3 DNA reads as TGTGCCAGCAGCTTAGGACAGGGGTTTACAGATACGCAGTATTTT. Translating it yields CASSLGQGFTDTQYF.

This clonotype was observed a single time. The chain is built from TRBV5-1 and TRBJ1-6; D possibly corresponds to TRBD1 (5 bases). Germline V gene data show CDR1 as SGHRS and CDR2 as YFSETQ. Trimming left V 8 bases short and J 8 bases short, with 11 bases between. The CDR3 runs to 12 residues. The CDR3 DNA reads as TGCGCCAGTGGGACCGGGGATTCACCCCTCCACTTT. Translation: CASGTGDSPLHF. The full variable domain, its missing parts supplied by reference TRBV5-1 and TRBJ1-6, is KAGVTQTPRYLIKTRGQQVTLSCSPISGHRSVSWYQQTPGQGLQFLFEYFSETQRNKGNFPGRFSGRQFSNSRSEMNVSTLELGDSALYLCASGTGDSPLHFGNGTRLTVT.

In this sample, this clonotype turned up a few times. Written as DNA, the CDR3 is TGTGCCAGCAGCTTAGACGGGGCGGGCTTTGGCTACACCTTC. Translation: CASSLDGAGFGYTF. The chain joins TRBV11-2 to TRBJ1-2; perhaps TRBD1 as D (5 bases). Germline V gene sequence: CDR1 SGHAT, CDR2 FQNNGV. This CDR3 spans 14 amino acids. Trimming pared 0 bases from V and 7 bases from J, leaving 12 bases between. The full variable domain, in which reference TRBV11-2 and TRBJ1-2 provide the parts outside the CDR3, is EAGVAQSPRYKIIEKRQSVAFWCNPISGHATLYWYQQILGQGPKLLIQFQNNGVVDDSQLPKDRFSAERLKGVDSTLKIQPAKLEDSAVYLCASSLDGAGFGYTFGSGTRLTVV.